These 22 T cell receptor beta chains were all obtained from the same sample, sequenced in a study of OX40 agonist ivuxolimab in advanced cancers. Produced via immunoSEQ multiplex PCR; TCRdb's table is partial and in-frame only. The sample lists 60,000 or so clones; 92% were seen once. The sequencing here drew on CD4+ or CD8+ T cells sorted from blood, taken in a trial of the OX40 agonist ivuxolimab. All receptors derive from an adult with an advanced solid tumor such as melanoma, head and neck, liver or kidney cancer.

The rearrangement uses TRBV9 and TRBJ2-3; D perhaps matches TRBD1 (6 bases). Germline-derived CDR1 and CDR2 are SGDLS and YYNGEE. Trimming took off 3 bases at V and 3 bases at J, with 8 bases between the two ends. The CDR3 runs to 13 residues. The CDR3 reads CASSGTGTDTQYF. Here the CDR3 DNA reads TGTGCCAGCAGCGGAACAGGGACAGATACGCAGTATTTT.

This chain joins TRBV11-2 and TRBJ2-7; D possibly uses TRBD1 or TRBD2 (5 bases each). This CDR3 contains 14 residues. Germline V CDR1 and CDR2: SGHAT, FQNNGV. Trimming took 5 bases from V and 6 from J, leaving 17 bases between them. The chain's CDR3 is CASSIKVGPSEQYV. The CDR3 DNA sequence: TGTGCCAGCAGCATTAAAGTGGGACCCTCCGAGCAGTACGTC.

The CDR3 nucleotides are TGTGCCAGCAGAAGACAGGTAGGCAATCAGCCCCAGCATTTT. This gives the protein CASRRQVGNQPQHF. J is TRBJ1-5 and V is TRBV27, with D perhaps matching TRBD1 (6 bases). V was trimmed by 6 bases and J by 2 bases, leaving 11 bases between them. The CDR3 runs to 14 residues. The germline gives CDR1 MNHEY, CDR2 SMNVEV (reference sequence).

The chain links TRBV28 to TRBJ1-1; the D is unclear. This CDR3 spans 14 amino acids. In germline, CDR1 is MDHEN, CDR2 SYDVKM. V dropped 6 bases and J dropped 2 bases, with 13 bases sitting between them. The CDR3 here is CASRDPGENTEAFF. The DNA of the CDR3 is TGTGCCAGCAGAGACCCGGGAGAAAACACTGAAGCTTTCTTT.

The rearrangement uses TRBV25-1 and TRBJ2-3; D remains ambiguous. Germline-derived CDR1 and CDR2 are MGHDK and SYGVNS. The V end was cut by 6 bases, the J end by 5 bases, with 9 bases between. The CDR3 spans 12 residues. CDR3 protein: CASRDEGDTQYF. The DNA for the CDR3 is TGTGCCAGCAGAGACGAAGGAGATACGCAGTATTTT.

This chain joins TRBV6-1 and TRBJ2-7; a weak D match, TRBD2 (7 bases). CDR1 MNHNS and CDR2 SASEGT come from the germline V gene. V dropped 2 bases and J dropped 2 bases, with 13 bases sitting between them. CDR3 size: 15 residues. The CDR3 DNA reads TGTGCCAGCAGTGAATGGACAGCGGGGCCCTACGAGCAGTACGTC. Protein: CASSEWTAGPYEQYV.

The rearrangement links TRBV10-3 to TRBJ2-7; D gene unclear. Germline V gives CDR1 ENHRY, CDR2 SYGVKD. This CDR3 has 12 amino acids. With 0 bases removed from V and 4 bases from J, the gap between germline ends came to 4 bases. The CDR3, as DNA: TGTGCCATCAGTGAGTCGAGTTACGAGCAGTACGTC. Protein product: CAISESSYEQYV.

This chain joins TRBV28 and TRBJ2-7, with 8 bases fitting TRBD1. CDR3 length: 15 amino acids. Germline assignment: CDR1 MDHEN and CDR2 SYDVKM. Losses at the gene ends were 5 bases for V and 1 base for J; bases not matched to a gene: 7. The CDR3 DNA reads TGTGCCAGCAGTGAAACAGGGGGGATTTCCTACGAGCAGTACTTC. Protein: CASSETGGISYEQYF.

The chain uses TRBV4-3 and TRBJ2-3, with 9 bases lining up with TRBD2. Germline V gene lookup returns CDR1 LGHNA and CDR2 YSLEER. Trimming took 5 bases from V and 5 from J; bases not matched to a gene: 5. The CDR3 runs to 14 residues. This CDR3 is CASSSRGGEDTQYF. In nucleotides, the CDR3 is TGCGCCAGCAGCTCGCGGGGGGGCGAAGATACGCAGTATTTT.

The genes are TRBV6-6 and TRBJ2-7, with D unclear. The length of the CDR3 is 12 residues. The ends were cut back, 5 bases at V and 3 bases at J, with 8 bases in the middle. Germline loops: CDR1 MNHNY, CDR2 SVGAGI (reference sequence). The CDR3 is CASSNDVYEQYF. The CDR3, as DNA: TGTGCCAGCAGTAACGACGTCTACGAGCAGTACTTC.

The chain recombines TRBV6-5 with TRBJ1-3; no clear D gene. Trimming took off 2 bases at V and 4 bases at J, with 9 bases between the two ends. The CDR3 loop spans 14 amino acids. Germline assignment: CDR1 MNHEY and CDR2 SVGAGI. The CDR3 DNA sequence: TGTGCCAGCAGTTACGCCACGGTGGGAAACACCATATATTTT. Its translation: CASSYATVGNTIYF.

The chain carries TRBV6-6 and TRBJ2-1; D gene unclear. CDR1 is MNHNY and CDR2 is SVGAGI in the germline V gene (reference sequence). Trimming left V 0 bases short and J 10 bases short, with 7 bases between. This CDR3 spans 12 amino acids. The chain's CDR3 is CASSYSRNEQFF. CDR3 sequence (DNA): TGTGCCAGCAGTTACTCGAGGAACGAGCAGTTCTTC.

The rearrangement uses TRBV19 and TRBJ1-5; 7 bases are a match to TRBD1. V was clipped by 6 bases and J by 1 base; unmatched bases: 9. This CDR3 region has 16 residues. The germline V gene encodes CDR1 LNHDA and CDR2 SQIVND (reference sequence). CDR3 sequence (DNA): TGTGCCAGTAGCCAGACGACAGGGCTAAGCAATCAGCCCCAGCATTTT. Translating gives CASSQTTGLSNQPQHF.

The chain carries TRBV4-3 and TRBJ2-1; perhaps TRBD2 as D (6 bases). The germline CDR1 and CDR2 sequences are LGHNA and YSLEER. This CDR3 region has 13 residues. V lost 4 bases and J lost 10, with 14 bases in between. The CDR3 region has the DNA TGCGCCAGCAGCCCAGCCGCGGCGGGGGAGCAGTTCTTC. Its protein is CASSPAAAGEQFF.

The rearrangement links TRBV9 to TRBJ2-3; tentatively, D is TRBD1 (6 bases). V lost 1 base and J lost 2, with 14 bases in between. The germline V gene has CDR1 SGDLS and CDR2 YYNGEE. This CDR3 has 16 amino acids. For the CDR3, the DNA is TGTGCCAGCAGCGTATCCGGGACATTGCTCACAGATACGCAGTATTTT. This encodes CASSVSGTLLTDTQYF.

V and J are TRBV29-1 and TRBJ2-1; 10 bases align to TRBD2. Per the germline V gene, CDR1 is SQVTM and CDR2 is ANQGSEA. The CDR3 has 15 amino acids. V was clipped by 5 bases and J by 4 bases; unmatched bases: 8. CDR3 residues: CSVYSRAGGYNEQFF. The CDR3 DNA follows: TGCAGCGTTTACTCTCGAGCGGGGGGGTACAATGAGCAGTTCTTC.

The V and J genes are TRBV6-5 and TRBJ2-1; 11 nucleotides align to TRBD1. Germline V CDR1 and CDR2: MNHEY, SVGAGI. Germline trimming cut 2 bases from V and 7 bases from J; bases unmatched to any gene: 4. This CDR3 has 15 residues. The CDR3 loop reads CASSYRGTGGNEQFF. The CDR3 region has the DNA TGTGCCAGCAGTTACCGCGGGACAGGGGGGAATGAGCAGTTCTTC.

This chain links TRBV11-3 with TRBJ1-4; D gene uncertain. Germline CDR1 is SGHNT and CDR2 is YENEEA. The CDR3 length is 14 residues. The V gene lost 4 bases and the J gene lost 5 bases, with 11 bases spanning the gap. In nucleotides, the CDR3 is TGTGCCAGCAGCTCCTGGGCCCTCAATGAAAAACTGTTTTTT. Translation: CASSSWALNEKLFF.

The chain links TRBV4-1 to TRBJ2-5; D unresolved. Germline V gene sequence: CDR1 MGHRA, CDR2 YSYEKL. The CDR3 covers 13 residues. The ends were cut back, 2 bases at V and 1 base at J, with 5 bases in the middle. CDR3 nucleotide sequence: TGCGCCAGCAGCCAAAGGGTCCAAGAGACCCAGTACTTC. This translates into CASSQRVQETQYF.

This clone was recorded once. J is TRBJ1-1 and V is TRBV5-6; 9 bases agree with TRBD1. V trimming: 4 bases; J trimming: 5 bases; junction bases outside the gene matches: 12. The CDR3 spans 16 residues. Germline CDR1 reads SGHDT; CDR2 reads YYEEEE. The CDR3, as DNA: TGTGCCAGCAGCACCATGCCGGGACAGGGCTGGACTGAAGCTTTCTTT. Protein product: CASSTMPGQGWTEAFF.

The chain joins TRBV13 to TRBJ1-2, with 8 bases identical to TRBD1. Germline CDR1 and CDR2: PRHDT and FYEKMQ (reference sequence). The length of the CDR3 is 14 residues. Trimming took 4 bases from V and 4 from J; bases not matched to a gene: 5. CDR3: CASSSRGHGYGYTF. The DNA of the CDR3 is TGTGCCAGCAGCTCCAGGGGGCACGGCTATGGCTACACCTTC.

The CDR3 spells CATSRDPAGLTDTQYF. The CDR3 DNA follows: TGTGCCACCAGCAGAGATCCGGCGGGGCTCACAGATACGCAGTATTTT. The J gene is TRBJ2-3, the V gene TRBV15, with D possibly matching TRBD2 (6 bases). This CDR3 comprises 16 residues. V gave up 0 bases and J gave up 2 bases, with 12 bases separating them. Germline CDR1 LNHNV, CDR2 YYDKDF (reference sequence).